Listed below are T cell receptor beta chains from one sample, sequenced in a study of T cells in Graves' hyperthyroidism and ophthalmopathy. Via MiXCR, TCRdb re-called the multiplex PCR reads, giving one row per CDR3 protein. The sample has hundreds of thousands of distinct CDR3 sequences; 38% are singletons. Sequenced: blood. These receptors all come from a man between 18 and 29 years old with Graves' hyperthyroidism. The CDR3 runs from the conserved cysteine through the conserved F or W. Each record gives: J gene, clone size, D gene, CDR3 length, V gene, CDR3 protein, CDR3 DNA. A D gene is named only where the DNA matches it firmly. Part of the rows lack a size; the others show once, few, many or a class for expanded clones.

TRBJ1-6	-	-	14	TRBV5-4	CASNLGVGGSPLHF	TGTGCCAGCAACCTCGGGGTCGGTGGCTCACCCCTCCACTTT
TRBJ2-7	-	TRBD1	15	TRBV2	CASSEGQGGTYEQYF	TGTGCCAGCAGTGAGGGACAGGGTGGAACCTACGAGCAGTACTTC
TRBJ1-5	-	TRBD1	13	TRBV10-3	CATGTAKNQPQHF	TGTGCCACCGGGACAGCGAAAAATCAGCCCCAGCATTTT
TRBJ1-1	-	-	13	TRBV9	CASSPWTVSEAFF	TGTGCCAGCAGCCCATGGACAGTCTCTGAAGCTTTCTTT
TRBJ2-7	-	TRBD2	15	TRBV5-5	CASSGLAGGGTEQYF	TGTGCCAGCAGCGGACTAGCGGGGGGTGGCACCGAGCAGTACTTC
TRBJ1-4	few	TRBD1	14	TRBV7-9	CASSLDRGFEKLFF	TGTGCCAGCAGCTTAGACAGGGGGTTCGAAAAACTGTTTTTT
TRBJ1-1	-	-	14	TRBV10-3	CASSPSSGYTEAFF	TGTGCCAGCAGTCCCAGTTCAGGGTACACTGAAGCTTTCTTT
TRBJ1-2	-	-	15	TRBV7-9	CDSSLSGTPSYGYTF	TGTGACAGCAGCTTATCCGGGACACCGAGCTATGGCTACACCTTC
TRBJ2-2	many	-	13	TRBV29-1	CSAAEENTGELFF	TGCAGCGCGGCGGAGGAGAACACCGGGGAGCTGTTTTTT
TRBJ1-5	few	-	12	TRBV7-9	CASSYRAEPQHF	TGTGCCAGCAGCTACCGAGCGGAGCCCCAGCATTTT